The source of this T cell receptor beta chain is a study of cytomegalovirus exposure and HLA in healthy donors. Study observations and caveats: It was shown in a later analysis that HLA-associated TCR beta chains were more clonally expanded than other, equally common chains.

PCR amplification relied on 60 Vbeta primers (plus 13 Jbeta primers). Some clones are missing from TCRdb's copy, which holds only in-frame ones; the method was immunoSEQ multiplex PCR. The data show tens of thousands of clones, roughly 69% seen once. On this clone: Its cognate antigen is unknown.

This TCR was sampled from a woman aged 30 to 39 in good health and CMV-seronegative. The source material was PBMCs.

Written as DNA, the CDR3 is TGTGCCAGCAGCCCCAGGACTCGTCTCCGGGATGAGCAGTTCTTC. Its translation is CASSPRTRLRDEQFF. V and J are TRBV7-9 and TRBJ2-1; perhaps TRBD2 as D (5 bases). The germline CDR1 and CDR2 sequences are SEHNR and FQNEAQ (reference sequence). The V gene lost 5 bases and the J gene lost 8 bases, with 19 bases spanning the gap. CDR3 length: 15 amino acids.